This is a list of T cell receptor beta chains from one sample in a study of cytomegalovirus exposure and HLA in healthy donors. Some clones are missing from TCRdb's copy, which holds only in-frame ones; the method was immunoSEQ multiplex PCR. The table lists around 140,000 clones, with 0.9% to 1% in the top ten. The sequenced material came from PBMCs. Receptors originate from a male donor in good health and CMV-seronegative. The CDR3 runs from the conserved cysteine through the conserved F or W. The order of the fields is D gene, J gene, V gene, CDR3 protein, CDR3 DNA. D genes are given only for firm matches.

d_gene: -
j_gene: TRBJ1-1
v_gene: TRBV6-5
CDR3aa: CASSYSPQGNTEAFF
CDR3nt: TGTGCCAGCAGTTACTCCCCACAGGGAAACACTGAAGCTTTCTTT

d_gene: TRBD1
j_gene: TRBJ1-2
v_gene: TRBV15
CDR3aa: CATSKGQGVFYGYTF
CDR3nt: TGTGCCACCAGCAAGGGACAGGGGGTATTCTATGGCTACACCTTC

d_gene: -
j_gene: TRBJ2-7
v_gene: TRBV29-1
CDR3aa: CSVELSGTSYEQYF
CDR3nt: TGCAGCGTTGAACTCTCCGGGACTTCCTACGAGCAGTACTTC

d_gene: -
j_gene: TRBJ1-2
v_gene: TRBV2
CDR3aa: CASSSGASYGYTF
CDR3nt: TGTGCCAGCAGTTCGGGAGCGAGCTATGGCTACACCTTC

d_gene: -
j_gene: TRBJ1-3
v_gene: TRBV15
CDR3aa: CATRGRAGNTIYF
CDR3nt: TGTGCCACCCGGGGAAGGGCTGGAAACACCATATATTTT

d_gene: -
j_gene: TRBJ2-7
v_gene: TRBV19
CDR3aa: CASSRGLSSYEQYF
CDR3nt: TGTGCCAGTAGCAGGGGATTGAGCTCCTACGAGCAGTACTTC

d_gene: -
j_gene: TRBJ1-4
v_gene: TRBV5-4
CDR3aa: CASSPNPGGYNEKLFF
CDR3nt: TGTGCCAGCAGCCCCAACCCGGGAGGCTACAATGAAAAACTGTTTTTT

d_gene: TRBD2
j_gene: TRBJ2-3
v_gene: TRBV6-4
CDR3aa: CASRRAGGPGDTQYF
CDR3nt: TGTGCCAGCAGAAGAGCGGGGGGGCCAGGAGATACGCAGTATTTT

d_gene: -
j_gene: TRBJ2-7
v_gene: TRBV6-5
CDR3aa: CASSLTGNYEQYF
CDR3nt: TGTGCCAGCAGCCTTACAGGGAACTACGAGCAGTACTTC

d_gene: -
j_gene: TRBJ1-5
v_gene: TRBV28
CDR3aa: CASSTNPALGHF
CDR3nt: TGTGCCAGCAGTACTAACCCGGCCCTAGGGCATTTT

d_gene: -
j_gene: TRBJ1-2
v_gene: TRBV7-9
CDR3aa: CASSFFNRLPYGYTF
CDR3nt: TGTGCCAGCAGCTTTTTTAACAGGCTACCCTATGGCTACACCTTC

d_gene: TRBD2
j_gene: TRBJ2-1
v_gene: TRBV7-9
CDR3aa: CASSSSSGRANEQFF
CDR3nt: TGTGCCAGCAGCTCGTCTAGCGGGAGGGCCAATGAGCAGTTCTTC

d_gene: -
j_gene: TRBJ2-5
v_gene: TRBV4-2
CDR3aa: CASSQDGSVAGETQYF
CDR3nt: TGTGCCAGCAGCCAAGACGGGAGTGTAGCTGGTGAGACCCAGTACTTC

d_gene: TRBD1
j_gene: TRBJ1-1
v_gene: TRBV7-2
CDR3aa: CASSFQGATEAFF
CDR3nt: TGTGCCAGCAGCTTTCAGGGGGCCACTGAAGCTTTCTTT

d_gene: TRBD2
j_gene: TRBJ2-1
v_gene: TRBV9
CDR3aa: CASGYSGFGGNEQFF
CDR3nt: TGTGCCAGCGGTTATAGCGGGTTCGGGGGTAATGAGCAGTTCTTC

d_gene: -
j_gene: TRBJ1-1
v_gene: TRBV19
CDR3aa: CASTKGRGSGTEAFF
CDR3nt: TGTGCCAGTACTAAAGGGAGGGGTTCGGGAACTGAAGCTTTCTTT

d_gene: -
j_gene: TRBJ2-3
v_gene: TRBV27
CDR3aa: CASRPKGYSLAGRSTDTQYF
CDR3nt: TGTGCCAGCAGGCCAAAAGGATATTCTCTTGCGGGGCGTAGCACAGATACGCAGTATTTT

d_gene: -
j_gene: TRBJ2-1
v_gene: TRBV27
CDR3aa: CASSPQGFSSDNEQFF
CDR3nt: TGTGCCAGCAGTCCTCAGGGTTTCAGCTCCGACAATGAGCAGTTCTTC

d_gene: -
j_gene: TRBJ2-3
v_gene: TRBV11-2
CDR3aa: CASSQPRSTDTQYF
CDR3nt: TGTGCCAGCAGTCAACCACGGAGCACAGATACGCAGTATTTT

d_gene: TRBD1
j_gene: TRBJ1-6
v_gene: TRBV2
CDR3aa: CASQGQGLSPLHF
CDR3nt: TGTGCCAGCCAAGGACAGGGTCTTTCACCCCTCCACTTT

d_gene: TRBD1
j_gene: TRBJ1-3
v_gene: TRBV6-6
CDR3aa: CASIDRAEGNTIYF
CDR3nt: TGTGCCAGCATTGACAGGGCGGAGGGAAACACCATATATTTT

d_gene: -
j_gene: TRBJ2-2
v_gene: TRBV5-1
CDR3aa: CASSFQGYTGELFF
CDR3nt: TGCGCCAGCAGCTTTCAGGGGTACACCGGGGAGCTGTTTTTT

d_gene: -
j_gene: TRBJ1-1
v_gene: TRBV6-5
CDR3aa: CASSITGRSTEAFF
CDR3nt: TGTGCCAGCAGCATCACAGGGCGGAGCACTGAAGCTTTCTTT

d_gene: -
j_gene: TRBJ1-2
v_gene: TRBV27
CDR3aa: CASRRGQIGGYTF
CDR3nt: TGTGCCAGCAGGCGAGGACAGATTGGGGGCTACACCTTC

d_gene: -
j_gene: TRBJ1-1
v_gene: TRBV7-9
CDR3aa: CASSPQQGPSEAFF
CDR3nt: TGTGCCAGCAGCCCACAACAGGGCCCATCTGAAGCTTTCTTT

d_gene: TRBD2
j_gene: TRBJ2-3
v_gene: TRBV11-2
CDR3aa: CASSFTGGARTDTQYF
CDR3nt: TGTGCCAGCAGCTTCACGGGGGGAGCCCGCACAGATACGCAGTATTTT

d_gene: TRBD1
j_gene: TRBJ1-5
v_gene: TRBV19
CDR3aa: CASSIGQGGQPQHF
CDR3nt: TGTGCCAGTAGTATCGGACAGGGTGGTCAGCCCCAGCATTTT

d_gene: -
j_gene: TRBJ1-1
v_gene: TRBV7-3
CDR3aa: CASSLRALNTEAFF
CDR3nt: TGTGCCAGCAGCTTAAGGGCATTGAACACTGAAGCTTTCTTT

d_gene: -
j_gene: TRBJ1-4
v_gene: TRBV6-1
CDR3aa: CASSEWGQEIRATNEKLFF
CDR3nt: TGTGCCAGCAGTGAATGGGGGCAGGAGATACGAGCAACTAATGAAAAACTGTTTTTT

d_gene: -
j_gene: TRBJ2-3
v_gene: TRBV5-1
CDR3aa: CASSLDRQNTQYF
CDR3nt: TGCGCCAGCAGCTTGGACAGACAAAATACGCAGTATTTT

d_gene: TRBD1
j_gene: TRBJ2-2
v_gene: TRBV7-9
CDR3aa: CASSLMTGTGELFF
CDR3nt: TGTGCCAGCAGCTTAATGACAGGGACCGGGGAGCTGTTTTTT

d_gene: -
j_gene: TRBJ2-3
v_gene: TRBV7-8
CDR3aa: CASSPGTLKPDTQYF
CDR3nt: TGTGCCAGCAGCCCCGGGACTCTAAAACCAGATACGCAGTATTTT

d_gene: TRBD1
j_gene: TRBJ1-5
v_gene: TRBV19
CDR3aa: CASTYQGATGQPQHF
CDR3nt: TGTGCCAGTACCTATCAGGGGGCTACTGGTCAGCCCCAGCATTTT